What follows describes a single T cell receptor (beta chain). As yet, its antigen is unknown. For TCR beta, cDNA was produced by 5'RACE template switching with UMIs. TCRdb reprocessed the 5' RACE reads, with one entry per CDR3 protein and no DNA. The sample totals about 260,000 distinct CDR3 sequences. This CDR3 has 13 amino acids. The germline gives CDR1 DFQATT, CDR2 SNEGSKA (reference sequence). The data derive from a study of T cells expressing NK-cell markers. Study details: The eight sequenced donors comprised seven who were HCMV-seropositive and one who was seronegative.

Study findings and constraints: Five or six donors showed dominant NKG2C+ clonotypes comprising roughly 1.0-7.0% of their CD8+ T cells.

Sequencing was done on a sample of blood T cells: a sorted CD56 or NKG2C T cell subset, CD4+ or CD8+ T cells, or bulk PBMC T cells (not recorded which). The V and J genes are TRBV20-1 and TRBJ2-1; absent DNA, TCRdb's TRBD1 call cannot be checked. The clonotype originates from a man younger than 35 in good health. CDR3 region: CSAIVRFGGEQFF.